What follows are 28 T cell receptor beta chains derived from one specimen sequenced in a study of T cell responses to AZD1222 COVID-19 vaccine. The repertoire was sequenced with immunoSEQ multiplex PCR; TCRdb's copy has only in-frame clones and lacks some. This sample has about 120,000 clones, with more than 80% found just once. This sample comprised peripheral blood, obtained on day 0 of AZD1222 vaccination. These receptors were obtained from an adult in good health.

This chain uses TRBV5-1 with TRBJ2-1, with D possibly called TRBD1 or TRBD2 (6 bases each). The CDR3 length is 17 residues. Trimming cost V 4 bases and J 0 bases, with 17 bases left between them. CDR1 SGHRS and CDR2 YFSETQ come from the germline V gene. CDR3: CASSRTTGGFSYNEQFF. CDR3 DNA: TGCGCCAGCAGCCGTACAACCGGGGGCTTCTCCTACAATGAGCAGTTCTTC.

The chain has TRBV21-1 and TRBJ2-6; the listed D gene, TRBD1, was not tested against the DNA. TRBV21-1 represents a pseudogene. There are 18 residues in the CDR3. The CDR3 spells CASSKDRDGLPGANVLTF. For the CDR3, the DNA is TGTGCCAGCAGCAAAGACAGGGATGGCTTGCCTGGGGCCAACGTCCTGACTTTC.

This chain uses TRBV3-1 (or the pseudogene TRBV3-2) with TRBJ1-5; D gene ambiguous. CDR3 length equals 15 residues. CDR1 is LGHDT and CDR2 is YNNKEL in the germline V gene (reference sequence). Between the trimmed V and J ends, which lost 2 bases and 7 bases, there was a span of 15 bases. The CDR3 protein is CASSQLASPEQPQHF. The CDR3, as DNA: TGTGCCAGCAGCCAACTGGCCTCCCCGGAGCAGCCCCAGCATTTT.

The rearrangement links TRBV18 to TRBJ1-2; TRBD1 agrees at 8 bases. This CDR3 is 14 amino acids long. Germline V gene data show CDR1 as KGHSH and CDR2 as LQKENI. V lost 1 base and J lost 6; bases outside the gene matches: 4. In DNA, the CDR3 is TGTGCCAGCTCACCACAACAGGGGGATGATGGCTACACCTTC. Translated: CASSPQQGDDGYTF.

The rearrangement links TRBV27 to TRBJ2-1; TRBD2 matches at 7 bases. The CDR3 is made up of 14 amino acids. Germline lookup yields CDR1 MNHEY and CDR2 SMNVEV (reference sequence). V shed 7 bases, J shed 1 base, and the junction held 4 bases outside the gene matches. In DNA form, the CDR3 reads TGTGCCAGCACCTTAGCGGGTTCCTACAATGAGCAGTTCTTC. Translated: CASTLAGSYNEQFF.

The chain combines TRBV6-2 or TRBV6-3 with TRBJ1-1; 7 positions agree with TRBD1. Germline CDR1 is MNHEY and CDR2 is SVGEGT. The CDR3 totals 14 residues. V trimming: 5 bases; J trimming: 0 bases; junction bases outside the gene matches: 3. The CDR3 DNA sequence: TGTGCCAGCAGTGGGGGACAGATGAACACTGAAGCTTTCTTT. Protein product: CASSGGQMNTEAFF.

This clone was counted between two and nine times. This rearrangement joins TRBV2 to TRBJ2-4; D might be TRBD1 (6 bases). The length of the CDR3 is 14 residues. V was pared by 0 bases and J by 6 bases, with 9 bases between. Germline CDR1 SNHLY, CDR2 FYNNEI. The CDR3 DNA reads TGTGCCAGCAGTGAAGCCACAGGGTTAAACATTCAGTACTTC. Translating it yields CASSEATGLNIQYF.

V usage is TRBV9 and J usage is TRBJ2-3; D remains ambiguous. Germline CDR1 is SGDLS and CDR2 is YYNGEE. V shed 6 bases and J shed 5 bases, with 4 bases lying between them. This CDR3 spans 10 amino acids. The CDR3 DNA reads as TGTGCCAGCAAGGGAGATACGCAGTATTTT. It translates to CASKGDTQYF.

This clone showed up just a few times. The chain has TRBV5-1 and TRBJ1-2; D uncertain. Trimming stripped 0 bases from V and 7 bases from J, with 10 bases between. The CDR3 runs 13 residues. Germline V CDR1 and CDR2: SGHRS, YFSETQ. CDR3 sequence: CASSLASGAGYTF. The CDR3 DNA follows: TGCGCCAGCAGCTTGGCCTCCGGCGCTGGCTACACCTTC.

This chain connects TRBV11-3 to TRBJ2-2, with D possibly called TRBD1 or TRBD2 (6 bases each). The V and J ends lost 5 bases and 7 bases respectively, with 11 bases between them. This CDR3 is 13 amino acids long. Germline CDR1 is SGHNT and CDR2 is YENEEA. The CDR3 reads CASSVQGGGELFF. CDR3 in DNA: TGTGCCAGCAGCGTACAGGGAGGCGGGGAGCTGTTTTTT.

The J gene is TRBJ2-1, the V gene TRBV9; D tentatively reads TRBD1 or TRBD2 (7 bases each). CDR3 length equals 16 residues. With 0 bases removed from V and 4 bases from J, the gap between germline ends came to 14 bases. Germline CDR1 and CDR2: SGDLS and YYNGEE. CDR3 in amino acids: CASSVDPGGAYNEQFF. The CDR3 nucleotides are TGTGCCAGCAGCGTAGATCCAGGGGGGGCGTACAATGAGCAGTTCTTC.

V usage is TRBV27 and J usage is TRBJ2-4; D remains ambiguous. Trimming cost V 6 bases and J 8 bases, with 17 bases left between them. Germline assignment: CDR1 MNHEY and CDR2 SMNVEV (reference sequence). The CDR3 runs 14 residues. The CDR3 nucleotides read TGTGCCAGCAGCAAAGGCGGAAGTGGAGACATTCAGTACTTC. Its translation is CASSKGGSGDIQYF.

The chain is built from TRBV7-6 and TRBJ2-7, with 7 bases lining up with TRBD2. With 1 base clipped from V and 2 bases from J, the junction kept 5 bases outside the gene matches. This CDR3 has 15 amino acids. Germline values: CDR1 SGHVS, CDR2 FNYEAQ. The CDR3 loop reads CASSLGGTTTYEQYF. CDR3 nucleotide sequence: TGTGCCAGCAGCTTAGGAGGGACTACAACCTACGAGCAGTACTTC. Variable domain in full (rest from reference TRBV7-6 and TRBJ2-7): GAGVSQSPRYKVTKRGQDVALRCDPISGHVSLYWYRQALGQGPEFLTYFNYEAQQDKSGLPNDRFSAERPEGSISTLTIQRTEQRDSAMYRCASSLGGTTTYEQYFGPGTRLTVT.

The J gene is TRBJ1-2, the V gene TRBV18; TRBD1 might be the D (5 bases). CDR1 and CDR2 from the germline V gene are KGHSH and LQKENI. The CDR3 consists of 14 residues. V gave up 1 base and J gave up 7 bases, with 13 bases separating them. CDR3 residues: CASSPLSQGSGYTF. The DNA for the CDR3 is TGTGCCAGCTCACCACTGAGTCAGGGAAGTGGCTACACCTTC.

The J gene is TRBJ2-3, the V gene TRBV6-2 or TRBV6-3, with 7 bases identical to TRBD1. This CDR3 region has 15 residues. Germline V gene lookup returns CDR1 MNHEY and CDR2 SVGEGT. V lost 5 bases, J lost 1 base, and 6 bases stayed unmatched. CDR3 loop: CASSATGVRTDTQYF. CDR3 DNA sequence: TGTGCCAGCAGTGCCACAGGGGTCCGCACAGATACGCAGTATTTT.

This clone was observed once. The CDR3 nucleotides are TGTGCCAGCAGGCTCCGGGGATCAGGGAGGAGCAATCAGCCCCAGCATTTT. This sequence encodes CASRLRGSGRSNQPQHF. This sequence joins TRBV28 and TRBJ1-5; tentative D call: TRBD1 (5 bases). The V end lost 6 bases, the J end lost 1 base, and 19 bases lay between the germline ends. CDR3 length: 17 amino acids. The germline V gene has CDR1 MDHEN and CDR2 SYDVKM.

The chain joins TRBV6-1 to TRBJ1-1; no clear D gene. Trimming stripped 3 bases from V and 1 base from J, with 18 bases between. The CDR3 contains 17 residues. Germline loops: CDR1 MNHNS, CDR2 SASEGT. CDR3 residues: CASSDYRATFQNTEAFF. DNA of the CDR3: TGTGCCAGCAGTGATTACCGGGCTACTTTTCAGAACACTGAAGCTTTCTTT.

The chain carries TRBV7-2 and TRBJ2-1; TRBD2 might be the D (6 bases). Trimming left V 4 bases short and J 4 bases short, with 14 bases between. The CDR3 covers 15 residues. CDR1 is SGHTA and CDR2 is FQGNSA in the germline V gene. CDR3 DNA: TGTGCCAGCAGCTCGGCGGGGCTAGTGTACAATGAGCAGTTCTTC. Translated, it gives CASSSAGLVYNEQFF.

The J gene is TRBJ1-4, the V gene TRBV18, with 10 bases fitting TRBD1. This CDR3 region has 15 residues. CDR1 KGHSH and CDR2 LQKENI come from the germline V gene. V shed 8 bases, J shed 0 bases, and the junction held 3 bases outside the gene matches. CDR3 DNA: TGTGCCAGCGGGACAGGGGCCGCAACTAATGAAAAACTGTTTTTT. This sequence encodes CASGTGAATNEKLFF.

The J gene is TRBJ1-4, the V gene TRBV5-4; 9 nucleotides match TRBD1. The CDR3 length is 15 residues. Germline assignment: CDR1 SGHNT and CDR2 YYREEE (reference sequence). V lost 3 bases and J lost 7; bases outside the gene matches: 7. For the CDR3, the DNA is TGTGCCAGCAGCTCGATCGGGACAGGGTCTGAAAAACTGTTTTTT. This codes for CASSSIGTGSEKLFF.

This chain uses TRBV7-3 with TRBJ2-3; 13 nucleotides agree with TRBD2. With 5 bases clipped from V and 2 bases from J, the junction kept 19 bases outside the gene matches. Germline CDR1 reads SGHTA; CDR2 reads FQGTGA. The CDR3 is 21 amino acids. The chain's CDR3 is CASSLQPRVRGLAGPTDTQYF. CDR3 bases: TGTGCCAGCAGCCTCCAACCCAGGGTGCGGGGACTAGCGGGACCCACAGATACGCAGTATTTT.

The V gene is TRBV5-6, the J gene TRBJ1-2, with a possible D match to TRBD1 (5 bases). Germline values: CDR1 SGHDT, CDR2 YYEEEE. V was clipped by 0 bases and J by 4 bases, with 7 bases between them. CDR3 size: 13 residues. CDR3 nucleotides: TGTGCCAGCAGCTTGGGCAGGGCCTATGGCTACACCTTC. Translated: CASSLGRAYGYTF.

The genes are TRBV9 and TRBJ1-6, with no clear D. The CDR3 has 13 amino acids. V was shortened by 0 bases and J by 11 bases, with 9 bases between the two germline ends. Germline V gives CDR1 SGDLS, CDR2 YYNGEE. CDR3 bases: TGTGCCAGCAGCGTAGACCTGGAACCACCCCTCCACTTT. Translating it yields CASSVDLEPPLHF.

The J gene is TRBJ1-2, the V gene TRBV19, with no clear D. The CDR3 spans 12 residues. V was shortened by 6 bases and J by 4 bases, with 9 bases between the two germline ends. The germline V gene has CDR1 LNHDA and CDR2 SQIVND (reference sequence). CDR3 in DNA: TGTGCCAGTAGCCAGGCTCTCTATGGCTACACCTTC. Translating it yields CASSQALYGYTF. The full variable domain, completed using reference TRBV19 and TRBJ1-2, is DGGITQSPKYLFRKEGQNVTLSCEQNLNHDAMYWYRQDPGQGLRLIYYSQIVNDFQKGDIAEGYSVSREKKESFPLTVTSAQKNPTAFYLCASSQALYGYTFGSGTRLTVV.

The CDR3 DNA reads TGTGCCAGACACGAGGGGGCCACTACTCACGAATCGGGTGAAAAACTGTTTTTT. Translation: CARHEGATTHESGEKLFF. V usage is TRBV19 and J usage is TRBJ1-4; 7 bases align to TRBD1. V was clipped by 9 bases and J by 7 bases; unmatched bases: 23. This CDR3 has 18 residues. Germline assignment: CDR1 LNHDA and CDR2 SQIVND (reference sequence).

Regarding this clone: A junction boundary mismatches the germline segment, possibly from a read error. The genes are TRBV19 and TRBJ2-3; D is perhaps TRBD2 (5 bases). The length of the CDR3 is 14 residues. Per germline, CDR1 LNHDA and CDR2 SQIVND (reference sequence). The CDR3 protein is CASSPPRGKDAQYF. As DNA, the CDR3 is TGTGCCAGTAGTCCCCCCCGGGGAAAAGATGCGCAGTATTTT.

The V and J genes are TRBV5-6 and TRBJ2-5; D call uncertain. The V gene's germline CDR1 is SGHDT and CDR2 YYEEEE. Trimming cost V 1 base and J 4 bases, with 11 bases left between them. The length of the CDR3 is 14 residues. The chain's CDR3 is CASSLPRGRETQYF. In DNA form, the CDR3 reads TGTGCCAGCAGCTTGCCTCGAGGTCGAGAGACCCAGTACTTC. Full variable domain (rest looked up from reference TRBV5-6 and TRBJ2-5): DAGVTQSPTHLIKTRGQQVTLRCSPKSGHDTVSWYQQALGQGPQFIFQYYEEEERQRGNFPDRFSGHQFPNYSSELNVNALLLGDSALYLCASSLPRGRETQYFGPGTRLLVL.

This chain connects TRBV30 to TRBJ2-2; D remains ambiguous. CDR1 GTSNPN and CDR2 SVGIG come from the germline V gene (reference sequence). V was shortened by 2 bases and J by 6 bases, with 16 bases between the two germline ends. This CDR3 is 15 amino acids long. The CDR3 DNA sequence: TGTGCCTGGAGTTTAAGACGGATAGTAGCCGGGGAGCTGTTTTTT. Protein sequence: CAWSLRRIVAGELFF.